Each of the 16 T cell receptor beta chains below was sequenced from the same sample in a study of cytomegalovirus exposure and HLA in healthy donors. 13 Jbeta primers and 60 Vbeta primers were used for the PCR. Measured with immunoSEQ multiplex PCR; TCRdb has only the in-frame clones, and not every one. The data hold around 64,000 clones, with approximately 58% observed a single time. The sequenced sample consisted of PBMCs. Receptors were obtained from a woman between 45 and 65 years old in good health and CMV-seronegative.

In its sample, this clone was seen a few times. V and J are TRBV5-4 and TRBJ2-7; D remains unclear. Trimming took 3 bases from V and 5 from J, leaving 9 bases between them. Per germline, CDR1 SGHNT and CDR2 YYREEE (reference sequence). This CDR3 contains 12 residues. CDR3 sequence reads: CASSSRINEQYF. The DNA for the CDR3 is TGTGCCAGCAGCTCGAGAATTAACGAGCAGTACTTC.

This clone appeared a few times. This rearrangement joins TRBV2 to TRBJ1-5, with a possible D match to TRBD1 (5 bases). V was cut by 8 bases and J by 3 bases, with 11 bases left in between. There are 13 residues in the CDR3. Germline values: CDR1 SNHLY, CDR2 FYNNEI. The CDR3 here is CASVQVANQPQHF. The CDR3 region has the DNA TGTGCCAGCGTACAGGTAGCCAATCAGCCCCAGCATTTT.

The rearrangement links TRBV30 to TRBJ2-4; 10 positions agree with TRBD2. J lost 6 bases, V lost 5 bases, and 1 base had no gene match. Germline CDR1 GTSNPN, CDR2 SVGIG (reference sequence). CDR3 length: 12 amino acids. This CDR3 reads CAWASGGNIQYF. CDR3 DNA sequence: TGTGCCTGGGCTAGCGGGGGAAACATTCAGTACTTC.

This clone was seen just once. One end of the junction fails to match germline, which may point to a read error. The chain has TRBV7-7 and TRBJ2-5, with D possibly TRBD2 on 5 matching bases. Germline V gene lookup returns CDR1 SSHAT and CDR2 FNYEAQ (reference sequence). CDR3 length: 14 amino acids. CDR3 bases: TGTGCTAGCAGCCCAGTCCGTAGAGGGGAGACCCAGTACTTC. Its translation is CASSPVRRGETQYF.

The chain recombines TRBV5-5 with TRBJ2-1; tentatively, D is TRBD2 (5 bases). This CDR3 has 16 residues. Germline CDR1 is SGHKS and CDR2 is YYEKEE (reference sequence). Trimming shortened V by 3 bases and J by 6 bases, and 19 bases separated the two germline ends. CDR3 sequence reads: CASSSPAGKLVNEQFF. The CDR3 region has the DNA TGTGCCAGCAGCTCACCCGCCGGGAAGCTTGTCAATGAGCAGTTCTTC.

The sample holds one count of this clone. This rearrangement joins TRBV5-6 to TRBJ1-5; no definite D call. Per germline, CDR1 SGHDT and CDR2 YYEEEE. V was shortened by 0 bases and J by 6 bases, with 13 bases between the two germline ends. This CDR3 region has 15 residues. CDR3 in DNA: TGTGCCAGCAGCTTGGGCAGGCCAGGAGGTCAGCCCCAGCATTTT. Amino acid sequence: CASSLGRPGGQPQHF.

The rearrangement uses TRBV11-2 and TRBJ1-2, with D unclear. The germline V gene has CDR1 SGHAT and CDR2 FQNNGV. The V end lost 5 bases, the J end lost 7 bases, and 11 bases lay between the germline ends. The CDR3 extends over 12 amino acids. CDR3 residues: CASSKGDGGYTF. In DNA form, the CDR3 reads TGTGCCAGCAGCAAGGGAGACGGTGGCTACACCTTC.

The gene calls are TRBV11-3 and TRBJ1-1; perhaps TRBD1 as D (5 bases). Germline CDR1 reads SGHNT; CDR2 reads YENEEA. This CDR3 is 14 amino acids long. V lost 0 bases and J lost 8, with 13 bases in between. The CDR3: CASSLDAGRGEAFF. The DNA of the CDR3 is TGTGCCAGCAGCTTAGATGCGGGGCGAGGGGAAGCTTTCTTT.

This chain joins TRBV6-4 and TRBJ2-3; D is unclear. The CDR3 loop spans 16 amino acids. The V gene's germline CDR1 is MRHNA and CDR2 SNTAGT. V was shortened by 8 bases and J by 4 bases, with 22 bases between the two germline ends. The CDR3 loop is CASSPIGSDSADTQYF. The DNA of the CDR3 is TGTGCCAGCTCCCCTATCGGGTCGGATTCGGCAGATACGCAGTATTTT.

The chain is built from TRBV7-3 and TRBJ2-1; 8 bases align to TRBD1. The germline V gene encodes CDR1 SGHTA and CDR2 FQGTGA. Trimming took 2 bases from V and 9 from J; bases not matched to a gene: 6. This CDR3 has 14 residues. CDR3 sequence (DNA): TGTGCCAGCAGCTTACAGGGGGCCAGCGGTGAGCAGTTCTTC. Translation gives CASSLQGASGEQFF.

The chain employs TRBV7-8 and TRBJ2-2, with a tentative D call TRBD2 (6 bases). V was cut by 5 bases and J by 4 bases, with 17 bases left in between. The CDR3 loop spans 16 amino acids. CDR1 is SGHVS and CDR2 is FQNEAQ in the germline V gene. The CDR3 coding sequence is TGTGCCAGCAGCCCCCTTGGGCTAGCGCCCACCGGGGAGCTGTTTTTT. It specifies CASSPLGLAPTGELFF.

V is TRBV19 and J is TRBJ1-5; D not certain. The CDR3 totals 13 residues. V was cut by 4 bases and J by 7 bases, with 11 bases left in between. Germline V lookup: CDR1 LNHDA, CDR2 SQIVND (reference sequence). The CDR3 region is CASSKAVEQPQHF. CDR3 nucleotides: TGTGCCAGTAGTAAGGCGGTCGAACAGCCCCAGCATTTT.

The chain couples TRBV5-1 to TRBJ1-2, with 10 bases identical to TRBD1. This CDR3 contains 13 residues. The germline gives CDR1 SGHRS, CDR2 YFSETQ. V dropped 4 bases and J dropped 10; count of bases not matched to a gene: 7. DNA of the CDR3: TGCGCCAGCAGCACGGGGACAGGGGAGACCTACACCTTC. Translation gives CASSTGTGETYTF. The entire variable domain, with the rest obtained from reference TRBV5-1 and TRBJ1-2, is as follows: KAGVTQTPRYLIKTRGQQVTLSCSPISGHRSVSWYQQTPGQGLQFLFEYFSETQRNKGNFPGRFSGRQFSNSRSEMNVSTLELGDSALYLCASSTGTGETYTFGSGTRLTVV.

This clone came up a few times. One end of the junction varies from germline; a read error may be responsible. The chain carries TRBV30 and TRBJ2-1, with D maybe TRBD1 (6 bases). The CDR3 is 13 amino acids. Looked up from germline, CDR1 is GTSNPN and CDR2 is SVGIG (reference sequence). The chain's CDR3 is CAWSFQTSGEPFF. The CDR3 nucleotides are TGTGCCTGGAGCTTCCAGACCTCAGGGGAGCCGTTCTTC.

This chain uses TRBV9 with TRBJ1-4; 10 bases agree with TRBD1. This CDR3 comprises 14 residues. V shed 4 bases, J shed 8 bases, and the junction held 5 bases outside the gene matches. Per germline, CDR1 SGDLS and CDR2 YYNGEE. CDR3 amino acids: CASSMTGGAEKLFF. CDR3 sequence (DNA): TGTGCCAGCAGCATGACAGGGGGCGCGGAAAAACTGTTTTTT.

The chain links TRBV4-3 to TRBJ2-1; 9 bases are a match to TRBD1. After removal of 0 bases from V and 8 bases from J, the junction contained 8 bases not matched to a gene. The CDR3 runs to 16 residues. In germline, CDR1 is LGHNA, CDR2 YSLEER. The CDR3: CASSQDGYRGQYEQFF. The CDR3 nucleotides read TGCGCCAGCAGCCAAGATGGGTACAGGGGGCAGTATGAGCAGTTCTTC.